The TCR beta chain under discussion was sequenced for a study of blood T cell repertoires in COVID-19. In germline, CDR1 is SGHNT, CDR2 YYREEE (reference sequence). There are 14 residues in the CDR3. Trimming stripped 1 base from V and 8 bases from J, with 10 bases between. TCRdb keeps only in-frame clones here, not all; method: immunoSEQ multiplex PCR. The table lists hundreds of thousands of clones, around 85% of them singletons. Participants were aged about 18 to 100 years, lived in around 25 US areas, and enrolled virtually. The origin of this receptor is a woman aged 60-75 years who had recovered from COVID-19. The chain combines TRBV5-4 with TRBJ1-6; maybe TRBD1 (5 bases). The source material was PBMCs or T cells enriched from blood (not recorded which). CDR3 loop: CASSLRDSDSPLHF. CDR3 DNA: TGTGCCAGCAGCTTGAGAGACAGTGATTCACCCCTCCACTTT.